Listed here is a single T cell receptor beta chain. Its antigen is not known. The data derive from a study of cytomegalovirus exposure and HLA in healthy donors. As for the study in general: The use of the same platform for the approximately 130 validation repertoires and the approximately 690 first-cohort repertoires was reported by a later analysis. Regarding the study as a whole: Among TCR beta chains, those listed as cytomegalovirus-associated numbered fewer than 200.

Profiling relied on immunoSEQ multiplex PCR, and the TCRdb table lists in-frame clones only, not all of them. The sample includes around 94,000 clones, about 95% of them seen just once. The specimen was PBMCs. This TCR was sampled from a woman under 30 in good health and CMV-seronegative.

The CDR3 sequence: CASSLDWSWSYEQYF. DNA for the CDR3: TGTGCCAGCAGCTTGGACTGGTCGTGGAGCTACGAGCAGTACTTC. This chain links TRBV5-6 with TRBJ2-7, with D unresolved. CDR1 SGHDT and CDR2 YYEEEE come from the germline V gene. The CDR3 sequence is 15 residues long. The V gene lost 0 bases and the J gene lost 3 bases, with 13 bases spanning the gap.